This T cell receptor beta chain came from a study of PD-1 and CTLA-4 blockade in melanoma. CDR1 is MNHEY and CDR2 is SMNVEV in the germline V gene (reference sequence). Deletions cut 7 bases from V and 3 bases from J, with 16 bases between. The CDR3 covers 15 residues. Profiling relied on immunoSEQ multiplex PCR, and the TCRdb table lists in-frame clones only, not all of them. The sample includes about 32,000 clones, around 90% of them seen just once. This TCR derives from a human donor with melanoma. The chain uses TRBV27 and TRBJ2-1; D may match TRBD1 or TRBD2 (5 bases each). The sample in question was CD8+ T cells from peripheral blood, obtained from a patient given anti-PD-1 treatment. DNA of the CDR3: TGTGCCAGCATCCCTCCGGGACGGAACTACAATGAGCAGTTCTTC. The encoded protein is CASIPPGRNYNEQFF.